Sequencing of this T cell receptor (beta chain) was carried out in a study of blood T cell repertoires in COVID-19. Study-wide background: Samples representing acute and convalescent COVID-19 were sourced from the United States, Italy and Spain. PBMCs, B-cell-depleted T cells, or T cells provided the cDNA or gDNA that made up the material.

As processed by the authors: Amplification of reference gene primers was used by the study to estimate nucleated cell counts. Assay used: immunoSEQ multiplex PCR; TCRdb lists only in-frame clones, some missing. The V and J calls and clone size are taken from that table; D and trimming were inferred from the DNA. The data hold 140,000 or so clones, with around 84% observed a single time. Germline V gene data show CDR1 as LNHDA and CDR2 as SQIVND (reference sequence). Trimming at V came to 6 bases and at J to 1 base, leaving 7 bases not matched to a gene. The CDR3 contains 15 residues. The material sequenced was peripheral blood. The rearrangement links TRBV19 to TRBJ2-5; 8 bases map to TRBD2. This receptor was identified in a human donor in a cohort sampled during active COVID-19. The CDR3 sequence is CASSQGRGAQETQYF. CDR3 DNA: TGTGCCAGTAGCCAGGGGCGGGGGGCCCAAGAGACCCAGTACTTC.